The next 25 T cell receptor beta chains were all read from a single sample in a study of cytomegalovirus exposure and HLA in healthy donors. A multiplex PCR was run with 60 Vbeta primers and 13 Jbeta primers. Data came from immunoSEQ multiplex PCR; TCRdb stores just in-frame clones and leaves some out. Seen here are 100,000 to 150,000 clones, roughly four fifths observed once, and the top ten hold 1.5% to 2.5%. The sequencing input was PBMCs. The source is a man between 50 and 59 years old in good health and CMV-seronegative.

Details on this clone: This CDR3 is also generated by other DNA sequences in the sample. The gene calls are TRBV5-1 and TRBJ2-7, with 11 positions matching TRBD2. The CDR3 is 16 amino acids. The germline gives CDR1 SGHRS, CDR2 YFSETQ. V was clipped by 5 bases and J by 6 bases; unmatched bases: 13. The CDR3 nucleotides read TGCGCCAGCAGTTTTTCTAGCGGGGGGCCCGCTACCGAGCAGTACTTC. Its protein is CASSFSSGGPATEQYF.

The V gene is TRBV7-2, the J gene TRBJ2-3, with D possibly being TRBD2 (6 bases). Per germline, CDR1 SGHTA and CDR2 FQGNSA. This CDR3 has 19 residues. V lost 2 bases and J 2 bases, leaving 23 bases between the germline ends. CDR3 loop: CASSLPLGTVLKATDTQYF. DNA of the CDR3: TGTGCCAGCAGCTTACCCCTAGGGACTGTCCTGAAGGCCACAGATACGCAGTATTTT.

This chain links TRBV5-6 with TRBJ2-7; 13 bases align to TRBD2. The CDR3 loop spans 15 amino acids. After removal of 4 bases from V and 2 bases from J, the junction contained 3 bases not matched to a gene. The germline CDR1 and CDR2 sequences are SGHDT and YYEEEE. The CDR3 region is CASSPGLAGAYEQYV. CDR3 sequence (DNA): TGTGCCAGCAGCCCCGGACTAGCGGGGGCCTACGAGCAGTACGTC.

This clone has just a few counts. This chain joins TRBV2 and TRBJ1-5; D ambiguous. Germline CDR1 reads SNHLY; CDR2 reads FYNNEI. Trimming cost V 6 bases and J 3 bases, with 12 bases left between them. This CDR3 is 14 amino acids long. The CDR3 bases are TGTGCCAGCAGCGAAAGGCAGGCCAATCAGCCCCAGCATTTT. Protein product: CASSERQANQPQHF.

This clone was detected once. J is TRBJ2-3 and V is TRBV4-1; D uncertain. CDR1 is MGHRA, CDR2 YSYEKL, per germline. Trimming stripped 0 bases from V and 4 bases from J, with 14 bases between. The CDR3 totals 16 residues. Written as DNA, the CDR3 is TGCGCCAGCAGCCAAGAGCCGGGTGTGCGGCCAGATACGCAGTATTTT. Translating gives CASSQEPGVRPDTQYF.

This chain joins TRBV6-4 and TRBJ1-5; D is unresolved. There are 15 residues in the CDR3. Germline CDR1 reads MRHNA; CDR2 reads SNTAGT. Trimming shortened V by 4 bases and J by 3 bases, and 13 bases separated the two germline ends. DNA of the CDR3: TGTGCCAGCAGTGGTAAGGCCGGGGTCAATCAGCCCCAGCATTTT. It is translated as CASSGKAGVNQPQHF.

This clone was found once. Here the CDR3 reads CASSSPRTEGNTIYF. In DNA, the CDR3 is TGTGCCAGCAGTTCACCCAGGACAGAGGGAAACACCATATATTTT. The rearrangement joins TRBV6-6 to TRBJ1-3; D might be TRBD1 (6 bases). Germline values: CDR1 MNHNY, CDR2 SVGAGI (reference sequence). Deletions cut 4 bases from V and 4 bases from J, with 14 bases between. The CDR3 is made up of 15 amino acids.

This chain uses TRBV6-5 with TRBJ1-2; TRBD1 matches at 8 bases. The CDR3 extends over 13 amino acids. CDR1 is MNHEY and CDR2 is SVGAGI in the germline V gene. V shed 6 bases and J 4 bases; nucleotides not matched to a gene: 4. The CDR3 DNA reads TGTGCCAGCAGCAGGACAGGGTTCTATGGCTACACCTTC. Its translation is CASSRTGFYGYTF.

V is TRBV2 and J is TRBJ1-5; TRBD1 might be the D (6 bases). The V gene lost 6 bases and the J gene lost 3 bases, with 15 bases spanning the gap. This CDR3 has 15 amino acids. Looked up from germline, CDR1 is SNHLY and CDR2 is FYNNEI. The CDR3 nucleotides are TGTGCCAGCAGCTGGGGGGGCGTAACCAATCAGCCCCAGCATTTT. Protein product: CASSWGGVTNQPQHF.

The V and J genes are TRBV9 and TRBJ1-3; D is uncertain. V was trimmed by 4 bases and J by 5 bases, leaving 19 bases between them. Germline CDR1 and CDR2: SGDLS and YYNGEE. CDR3 length: 16 residues. The CDR3 here is CASSTQWRAERNTIYF. The CDR3 region has the DNA TGTGCCAGCAGCACCCAGTGGAGGGCCGAACGAAACACCATATATTTT. Together with reference TRBV9 and TRBJ1-3, the CDR3 gives the full variable domain: DSGVTQTPKHLITATGQRVTLRCSPRSGDLSVYWYQQSLDQGLQFLIQYYNGEERAKGNILERFSAQQFPDLHSELNLSSLELGDSALYFCASSTQWRAERNTIYFGEGSWLTVV.

The CDR3 sequence: CASKKGQESSYEQYF. CDR3 coding DNA: TGTGCCTCCAAAAAGGGGCAGGAGAGCTCCTACGAGCAGTACTTC. This chain links TRBV6-1 with TRBJ2-7, with a weak D call TRBD1 (5 bases). Per germline, CDR1 MNHNS and CDR2 SASEGT. The CDR3 sequence is 15 residues long. V lost 11 bases and J lost 0, with 20 bases in between.

This chain joins TRBV2 and TRBJ2-6; TRBD1 agrees at 8 bases. Germline V gene sequence: CDR1 SNHLY, CDR2 FYNNEI. CDR3 size: 17 residues. The J segment lost 2 bases and the V segment lost 4 bases, leaving 7 bases of the junction unmatched. The DNA for the CDR3 is TGTGCCAGCAGTGGAGGAGCAGGGGGCCCTGGGGCCAACGTCCTGACTTTC. It codes for CASSGGAGGPGANVLTF.

This sequence joins TRBV18 and TRBJ1-1, with no clear D. Trimming took 5 bases from V and 8 from J, leaving 12 bases between them. Germline CDR1 reads KGHSH; CDR2 reads LQKENI. The CDR3 is 12 residues long. The CDR3 DNA follows: TGTGCCAGCTCAGGGCGGGAACCCGAAGCTTTCTTT. Amino acid sequence: CASSGREPEAFF.

This clone was observed a handful of times. V and J are TRBV19 and TRBJ2-1, with D tentatively TRBD2 (6 bases). Trimming left V 5 bases short and J 5 bases short, with 13 bases between. This CDR3 is 14 amino acids long. Germline V lookup: CDR1 LNHDA, CDR2 SQIVND (reference sequence). CDR3: CASSFAGRNNEQFF. CDR3 DNA sequence: TGTGCCAGTAGTTTCGCGGGGAGGAACAATGAGCAGTTCTTC.

The chain has TRBV28 and TRBJ1-1; D gene ambiguous. The CDR3 spans 11 residues. V lost 6 bases and J 12 bases, leaving 14 bases between the germline ends. Germline lookup yields CDR1 MDHEN and CDR2 SYDVKM. The CDR3 here is CASRTSIGPFF. CDR3 sequence (DNA): TGTGCCAGCAGGACCTCGATTGGGCCTTTCTTT.

V gene TRBV7-9 combines with J gene TRBJ2-3; possible D gene TRBD2, 5 bases. This CDR3 has 13 amino acids. Looked up from germline, CDR1 is SEHNR and CDR2 is FQNEAQ (reference sequence). V lost 4 bases, J lost 7 bases, and 12 bases lay in between. CDR3 amino acids: CASSSTGGHTQYF. The CDR3 DNA reads TGTGCCAGCAGCTCTACGGGCGGGCATACGCAGTATTTT.

The chain combines TRBV10-3 with TRBJ2-3; TRBD1 agrees at 10 bases. V lost 5 bases and J lost 3; bases outside the gene matches: 5. Germline CDR1 ENHRY, CDR2 SYGVKD. The CDR3 has 15 residues. CDR3 coding DNA: TGTGCCATCAGTCCGGGACAGGGGATGACAGATACGCAGTATTTT. Translated, it gives CAISPGQGMTDTQYF.

The rearrangement joins TRBV7-3 to TRBJ1-1, with 7 bases fitting TRBD1. The CDR3 covers 14 residues. J was trimmed by 0 bases and V by 6 bases; bases with no gene match: 4. The germline V gene has CDR1 SGHTA and CDR2 FQGTGA. CDR3 DNA sequence: TGTGCCAGCAGTCCCACAGGGGTGAACACTGAAGCTTTCTTT. It codes for CASSPTGVNTEAFF.

V and J are TRBV5-3 and TRBJ1-5; a weak D match, TRBD1 (6 bases). TRBV5-3 is an open reading frame whose function is uncertain. The V end was cut by 4 bases, the J end by 4 bases, with 12 bases between. The CDR3 runs to 14 residues. This chain's CDR3 is CARSTRQENQPQHF. For the CDR3, the DNA is TGTGCCAGAAGCACTAGACAGGAGAATCAGCCCCAGCATTTT.

V usage is TRBV9 and J usage is TRBJ1-2, with 9 bases identical to TRBD1. Germline V lookup: CDR1 SGDLS, CDR2 YYNGEE. J lost 8 bases, V lost 4 bases, and 9 bases had no gene match. The CDR3 extends over 14 amino acids. Here the CDR3 reads CASSLWTGVNGYTF. The CDR3 DNA reads TGTGCCAGCAGCCTCTGGACAGGGGTAAACGGCTACACCTTC.

The J gene is TRBJ1-2, the V gene TRBV6-1; a weak D match, TRBD1 (6 bases). With 0 bases removed from V and 2 bases from J, the gap between germline ends came to 16 bases. The CDR3 has 17 amino acids. Germline loops: CDR1 MNHNS, CDR2 SASEGT. In DNA, the CDR3 is TGTGCCAGCAGTGAAGCTCGAGGGGGGGAAACCAACTATGGCTACACCTTC. The encoded protein is CASSEARGGETNYGYTF.

The sample holds a few counts of this clone. J is TRBJ1-1 and V is TRBV4-1, with TRBD1 as a possible D gene (6 bases). Germline CDR1 is MGHRA and CDR2 is YSYEKL. The CDR3 is 14 residues long. Trimming pared 4 bases from V and 6 bases from J, leaving 15 bases between. DNA for the CDR3: TGCGCCAGCAGCCCGAGGCAGGGGAATCCTGAAGCTTTCTTT. It encodes CASSPRQGNPEAFF.

The chain joins TRBV7-2 to TRBJ2-1, with a tentative D call TRBD1 (6 bases). Trimming took 4 bases from V and 7 from J, leaving 11 bases between them. Germline-derived CDR1 and CDR2 are SGHTA and FQGNSA. CDR3 size: 13 residues. The chain's CDR3 is CASSSMTGNEQFF. The DNA of the CDR3 is TGTGCCAGCAGCTCAATGACAGGAAATGAGCAGTTCTTC.

This clone turned up a few times. The CDR3 reads CSVEGQGNTEAFF. In DNA, the CDR3 is TGCAGCGTTGAAGGGCAGGGGAACACTGAAGCTTTCTTT. This rearrangement joins TRBV29-1 to TRBJ1-1; D is perhaps TRBD1 (5 bases). Trimming removed 1 base at V and 1 base at J, with 7 bases between. The CDR3 totals 13 residues. Germline V gives CDR1 SQVTM, CDR2 ANQGSEA.

The J gene is TRBJ1-5, the V gene TRBV6-1, with 9 bases that match TRBD1. CDR1 and CDR2 from the germline V gene are MNHNS and SASEGT. Trimming at V came to 6 bases and at J to 4 bases, leaving 4 bases not matched to a gene. The CDR3 consists of 14 residues. CDR3 sequence (DNA): TGTGCCAGCAGGTGGGGACAGGGTAATCAGCCCCAGCATTTT. This translates into CASRWGQGNQPQHF.